A selection of T cell receptor beta chains follows, all from one sample in a study of T cell responses to AZD1222 COVID-19 vaccine. Sequenced by immunoSEQ multiplex PCR; TCRdb stores in-frame clones only, minus some. The sample lists fewer than 200,000 clones; roughly 92% were seen once. Source: peripheral blood, taken on day 0 of AZD1222 vaccination. These receptors were obtained from an adult in good health. The CDR3 runs from the conserved cysteine through the conserved F or W. D genes are given only for firm matches. The size entry is marked missing in some rows and otherwise reads once, few, many or a size class.

abundance	v_gene	d_gene	j_gene	CDR3aa	CDR3nt
NA	TRBV7-2	TRBD1	TRBJ2-1	CASSSRDRVNGEQFF	TGTGCCAGCAGCAGCCGGGACAGGGTCAACGGGGAGCAGTTCTTC
NA	TRBV2	TRBD1	TRBJ2-3	CASRRTGGSTDTQYF	TGTGCCAGCAGACGGACAGGGGGCAGCACAGATACGCAGTATTTT
NA	TRBV24-1	NA	TRBJ2-1	CATSDNEEQFF	TGTGCCACCAGTGATAATGAGGAGCAGTTCTTC
NA	TRBV6-5	TRBD1	TRBJ1-3	CASSPGGTGNTIYF	TGTGCCAGCAGTCCAGGGGGAACGGGAAACACCATATATTTT
NA	TRBV6-6	NA	TRBJ1-3	CASSSSGSGNTIYF	TGTGCCAGCAGTTCCAGTGGATCTGGAAACACCATATATTTT
NA	TRBV11-2	TRBD2	TRBJ2-1	CASSLESGLAVDEQFF	TGTGCCAGCAGCTTAGAATCCGGACTAGCGGTCGATGAGCAGTTCTTC
once	TRBV27	NA	TRBJ2-5	CASSLLGSRGETQYF	TGTGCCAGCAGTTTATTGGGCTCAAGAGGAGAGACCCAGTACTTC
NA	TRBV6-2/TRBV6-3	NA	TRBJ2-1	CASSYSRVGNEQFF	TGTGCCAGCAGTTACAGCAGGGTAGGCAATGAGCAGTTCTTC
NA	TRBV27	NA	TRBJ2-5	CASSNREGETQYF	TGTGCCAGCAGTAACAGGGAGGGGGAGACCCAGTACTTC
NA	TRBV19	NA	TRBJ1-5	CASRIQRENQPQHF	TGTGCCAGTAGGATACAGCGAGAAAATCAGCCCCAGCATTTT
NA	TRBV14	NA	TRBJ1-6	CASSQGRSYNSPLHF	TGTGCCAGCAGCCAAGGACGGTCCTATAATTCACCCCTCCACTTT
NA	TRBV3-1/TRBV3-2	NA	TRBJ2-1	CASSPIRAGAGYNEQFF	TGTGCCAGCAGCCCAATTCGGGCGGGGGCCGGCTACAATGAGCAGTTCTTC
NA	TRBV7-9	NA	TRBJ1-1	CASSSTGDTYFATEAFF	TGTGCCAGCAGCTCTACCGGGGACACATATTTCGCGACTGAAGCTTTCTTT
NA	TRBV12-5	TRBD1	TRBJ1-2	CASGGDRGEYGYTF	TGTGCTAGTGGTGGAGACAGGGGGGAATATGGCTACACCTTC
NA	TRBV2	NA	TRBJ1-2	CASSEAETNYGYTF	TGTGCCAGCAGTGAGGCGGAAACTAACTATGGCTACACCTTC